This T cell receptor beta chain was sequenced for a study of T cell repertoires in cytomegalovirus infection. Study information: Public TCR beta signatures indicated both CMV infection and matching HLA type.

Each CDR3 protein is one row after TCRdb ran MiXCR on the reads. The data contain hundreds of thousands of distinct CDR3 sequences, 20% to 30% of them singletons. This CDR3 is built from 16 residues. Germline CDR1 is MNHEY and CDR2 is SMNVEV (reference sequence). The V and J ends lost 3 bases and 5 bases, in that order; junction bases with no gene match: 8. The TCR was taken from a human donor in good health (CMV status not recorded). Some clones in this sample may be carry-over from other donors' samples. What was sequenced was CD8+ T cells from PBMCs. The chain uses TRBV27 and TRBJ1-5, with 9 positions matching TRBD1. In nucleotides, the CDR3 is TGTGCCAGCAGTTTTGGACCGACAGGGGGTCATCAGCCCCAGCATTTT. Amino acids: CASSFGPTGGHQPQHF.